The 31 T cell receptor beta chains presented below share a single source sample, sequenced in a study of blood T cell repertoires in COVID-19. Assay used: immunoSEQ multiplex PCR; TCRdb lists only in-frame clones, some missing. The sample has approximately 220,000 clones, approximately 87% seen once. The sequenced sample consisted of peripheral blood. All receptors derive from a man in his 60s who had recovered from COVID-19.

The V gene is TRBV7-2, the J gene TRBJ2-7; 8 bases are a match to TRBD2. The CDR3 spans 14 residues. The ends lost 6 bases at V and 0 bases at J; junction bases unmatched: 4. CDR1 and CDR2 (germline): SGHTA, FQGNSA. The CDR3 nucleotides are TGTGCCAGCAGATTTAGCGGGGCCTCCTACGAGCAGTACTTC. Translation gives CASRFSGASYEQYF.

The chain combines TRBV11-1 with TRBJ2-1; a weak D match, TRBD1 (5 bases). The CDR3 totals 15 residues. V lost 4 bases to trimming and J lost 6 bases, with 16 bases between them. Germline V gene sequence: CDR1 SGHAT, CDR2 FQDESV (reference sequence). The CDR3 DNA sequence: TGTGCCAGCAGCTACCTAAGGACAAGGGGCAATGAGCAGTTCTTC. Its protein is CASSYLRTRGNEQFF.

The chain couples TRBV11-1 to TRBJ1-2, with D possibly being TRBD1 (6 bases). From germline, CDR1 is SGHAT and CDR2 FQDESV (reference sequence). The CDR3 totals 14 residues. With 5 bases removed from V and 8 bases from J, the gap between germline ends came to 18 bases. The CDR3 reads CASSPVDSLRGYTF. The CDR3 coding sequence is TGTGCCAGCAGCCCGGTGGACAGCCTAAGGGGCTACACCTTC.

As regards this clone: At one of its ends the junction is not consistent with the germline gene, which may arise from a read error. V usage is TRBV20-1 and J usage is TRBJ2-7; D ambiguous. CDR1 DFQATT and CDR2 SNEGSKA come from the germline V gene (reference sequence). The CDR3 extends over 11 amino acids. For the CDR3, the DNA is TGCAGTGCTCCTACCGGGTCCCTCTTTCACTTC. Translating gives CSAPTGSLFHF.

In nucleotides, the CDR3 is TGCGCCAGCAGCACCGCTCGGGGGGTTCGCTCCTACGAGCAGTACTTC. Translation gives CASSTARGVRSYEQYF. V and J are TRBV5-1 and TRBJ2-7; 7 bases are a match to TRBD2. V gave up 4 bases and J gave up 0 bases; unmatched junction bases: 10. The CDR3 covers 16 residues. Per germline, CDR1 SGHRS and CDR2 YFSETQ.

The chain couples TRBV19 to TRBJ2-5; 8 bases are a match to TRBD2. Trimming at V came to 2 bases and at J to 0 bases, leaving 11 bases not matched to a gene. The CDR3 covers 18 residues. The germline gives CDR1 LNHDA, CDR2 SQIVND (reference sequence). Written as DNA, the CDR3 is TGTGCCAGTAGTATAACAGGAAAGCGGGGGCCGTACCAAGAGACCCAGTACTTC. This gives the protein CASSITGKRGPYQETQYF. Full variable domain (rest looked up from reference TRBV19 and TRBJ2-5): DGGITQSPKYLFRKEGQNVTLSCEQNLNHDAMYWYRQDPGQGLRLIYYSQIVNDFQKGDIAEGYSVSREKKESFPLTVTSAQKNPTAFYLCASSITGKRGPYQETQYFGPGTRLLVL.

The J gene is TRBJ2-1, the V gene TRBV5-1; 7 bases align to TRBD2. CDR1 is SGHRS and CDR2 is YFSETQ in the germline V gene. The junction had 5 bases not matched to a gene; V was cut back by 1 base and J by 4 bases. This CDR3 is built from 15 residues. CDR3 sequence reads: CASSLSAGLYNEQFF. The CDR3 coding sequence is TGCGCCAGCAGCTTGTCAGCGGGGTTGTACAATGAGCAGTTCTTC.

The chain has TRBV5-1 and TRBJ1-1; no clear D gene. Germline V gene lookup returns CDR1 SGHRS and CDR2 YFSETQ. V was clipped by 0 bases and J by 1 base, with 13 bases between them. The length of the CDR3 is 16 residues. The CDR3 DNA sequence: TGCGCCAGCAGCTTGGTAGCAGTAAATACGAACACTGAAGCTTTCTTT. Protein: CASSLVAVNTNTEAFF.

This CDR3 is CASSELAGIDTQYF. For the CDR3, the DNA is TGTGCCAGCAGTGAACTAGCGGGAATAGATACGCAGTATTTT. This chain uses TRBV6-1 with TRBJ2-3; 9 positions agree with TRBD2. The CDR3 sequence is 14 residues long. V shed 2 bases, J shed 5 bases, and the junction held 2 bases outside the gene matches. Germline CDR1 and CDR2: MNHNS and SASEGT.

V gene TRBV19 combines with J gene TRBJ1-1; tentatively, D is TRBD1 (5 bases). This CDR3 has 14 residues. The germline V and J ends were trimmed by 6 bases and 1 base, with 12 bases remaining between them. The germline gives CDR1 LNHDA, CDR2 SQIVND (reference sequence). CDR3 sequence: CASRQTGENTEAFF. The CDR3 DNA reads TGTGCCAGTAGGCAAACAGGAGAGAACACTGAAGCTTTCTTT.

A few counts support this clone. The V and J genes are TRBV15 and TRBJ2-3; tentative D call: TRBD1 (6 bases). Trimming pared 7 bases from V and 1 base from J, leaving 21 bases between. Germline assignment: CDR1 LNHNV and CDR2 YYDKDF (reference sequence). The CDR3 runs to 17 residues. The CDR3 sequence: CATTMRMGARGTDTQYF. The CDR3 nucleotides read TGTGCCACCACCATGAGAATGGGGGCCCGTGGCACAGATACGCAGTATTTT.

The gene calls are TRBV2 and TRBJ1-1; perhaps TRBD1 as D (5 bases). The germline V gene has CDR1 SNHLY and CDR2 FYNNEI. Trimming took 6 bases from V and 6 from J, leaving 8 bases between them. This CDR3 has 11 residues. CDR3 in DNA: TGTGCCAGCAGCACAGGTCCTGAAGCTTTCTTT. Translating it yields CASSTGPEAFF.

The CDR3, as DNA: TGTGCCAGCAGTTCAGGGACAGGGAACTACGAGCAGTACTTC. As protein: CASSSGTGNYEQYF. The rearrangement links TRBV27 to TRBJ2-7; 9 positions agree with TRBD1. CDR1 and CDR2 from the germline V gene are MNHEY and SMNVEV (reference sequence). The junction had 4 bases not matched to a gene; V was cut back by 4 bases and J by 3 bases. The CDR3 covers 14 residues.

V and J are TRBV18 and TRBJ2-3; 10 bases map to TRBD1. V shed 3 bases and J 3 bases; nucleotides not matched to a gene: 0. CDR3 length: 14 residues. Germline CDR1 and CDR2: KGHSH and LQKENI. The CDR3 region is CASSPGQGTDTQYF. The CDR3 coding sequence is TGTGCCAGCTCACCGGGACAGGGGACAGATACGCAGTATTTT. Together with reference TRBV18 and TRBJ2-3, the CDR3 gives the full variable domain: NAGVMQNPRHLVRRRGQEARLRCSPMKGHSHVYWYRQLPEEGLKFMVYLQKENIIDESGMPKERFSAEFPKEGPSILRIQQVVRGDSAAYFCASSPGQGTDTQYFGPGTRLTVL.

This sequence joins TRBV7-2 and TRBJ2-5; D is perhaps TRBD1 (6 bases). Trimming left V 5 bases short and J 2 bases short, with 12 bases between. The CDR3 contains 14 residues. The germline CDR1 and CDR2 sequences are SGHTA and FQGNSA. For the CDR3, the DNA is TGTGCCAGCAGCCAGGGGTCGGGACAAGAGACCCAGTACTTC. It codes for CASSQGSGQETQYF.

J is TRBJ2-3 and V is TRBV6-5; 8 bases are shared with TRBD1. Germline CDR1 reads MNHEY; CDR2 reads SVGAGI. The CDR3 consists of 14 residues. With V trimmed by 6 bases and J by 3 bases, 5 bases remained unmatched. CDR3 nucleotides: TGTGCCAGCAGCCGTGGGACAGGAACAGATACGCAGTATTTT. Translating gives CASSRGTGTDTQYF.

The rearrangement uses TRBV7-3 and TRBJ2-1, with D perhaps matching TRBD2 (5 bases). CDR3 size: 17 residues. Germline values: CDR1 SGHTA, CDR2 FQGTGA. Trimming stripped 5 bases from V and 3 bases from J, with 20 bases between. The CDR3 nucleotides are TGTGCCAGCAGCCCTACATCCAGAGGGAATTACTACAATGAGCAGTTCTTC. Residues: CASSPTSRGNYYNEQFF.

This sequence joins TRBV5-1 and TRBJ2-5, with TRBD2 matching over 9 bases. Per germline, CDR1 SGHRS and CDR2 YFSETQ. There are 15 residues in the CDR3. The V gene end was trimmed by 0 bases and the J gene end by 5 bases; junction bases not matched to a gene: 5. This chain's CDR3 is CASSLGLAERETQYF. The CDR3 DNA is TGCGCCAGCAGCTTGGGACTAGCGGAGAGGGAGACCCAGTACTTC.

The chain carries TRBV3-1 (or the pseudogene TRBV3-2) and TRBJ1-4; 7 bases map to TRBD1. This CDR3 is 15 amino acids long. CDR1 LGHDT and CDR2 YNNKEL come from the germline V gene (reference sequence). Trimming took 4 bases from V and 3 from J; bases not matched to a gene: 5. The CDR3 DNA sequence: TGTGCCAGCAGCCGCCGACAGGGAGCTAATGAAAAACTGTTTTTT. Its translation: CASSRRQGANEKLFF.

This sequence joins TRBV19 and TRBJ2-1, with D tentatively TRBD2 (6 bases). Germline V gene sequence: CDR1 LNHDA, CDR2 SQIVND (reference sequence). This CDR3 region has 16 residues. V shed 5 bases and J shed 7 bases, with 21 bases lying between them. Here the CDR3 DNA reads TGTGCCAGTAGTCCCTCCGCCGGGACTTTGAAAAATGAGCAGTTCTTC. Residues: CASSPSAGTLKNEQFF.

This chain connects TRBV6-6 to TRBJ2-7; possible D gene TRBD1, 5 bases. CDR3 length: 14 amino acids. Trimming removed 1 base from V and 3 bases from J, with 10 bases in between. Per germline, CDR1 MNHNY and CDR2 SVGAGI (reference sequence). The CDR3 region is CASSYFQGNYEQYF. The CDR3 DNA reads TGTGCCAGCAGTTACTTCCAGGGAAACTACGAGCAGTACTTC.

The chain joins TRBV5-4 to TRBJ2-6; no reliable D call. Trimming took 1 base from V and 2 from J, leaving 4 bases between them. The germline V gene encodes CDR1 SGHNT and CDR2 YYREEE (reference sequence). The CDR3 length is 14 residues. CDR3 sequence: CASSLRAGANVLTF. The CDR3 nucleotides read TGTGCCAGCAGCTTGCGGGCTGGGGCCAACGTCCTGACTTTC.

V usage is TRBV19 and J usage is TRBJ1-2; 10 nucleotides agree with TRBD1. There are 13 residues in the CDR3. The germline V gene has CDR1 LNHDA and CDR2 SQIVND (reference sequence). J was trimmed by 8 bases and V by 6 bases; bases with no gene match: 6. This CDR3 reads CASRPGQGSGYTF. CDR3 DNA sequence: TGTGCCAGTAGACCGGGACAGGGGAGCGGCTACACCTTC.

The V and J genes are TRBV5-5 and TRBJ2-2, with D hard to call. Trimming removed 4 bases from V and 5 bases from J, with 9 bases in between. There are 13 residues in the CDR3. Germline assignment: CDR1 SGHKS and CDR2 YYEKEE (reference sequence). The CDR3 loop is CASSLVETGELFF. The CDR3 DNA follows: TGTGCCAGCAGCCTAGTTGAGACCGGGGAGCTGTTTTTT.

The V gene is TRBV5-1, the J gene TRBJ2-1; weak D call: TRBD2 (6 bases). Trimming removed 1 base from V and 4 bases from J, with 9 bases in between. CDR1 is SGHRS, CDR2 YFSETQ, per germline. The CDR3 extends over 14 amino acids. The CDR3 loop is CASSLPAGYNEQFF. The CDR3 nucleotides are TGCGCCAGCAGCTTGCCTGCGGGGTACAATGAGCAGTTCTTC. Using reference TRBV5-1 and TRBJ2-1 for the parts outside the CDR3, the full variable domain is KAGVTQTPRYLIKTRGQQVTLSCSPISGHRSVSWYQQTPGQGLQFLFEYFSETQRNKGNFPGRFSGRQFSNSRSEMNVSTLELGDSALYLCASSLPAGYNEQFFGPGTRLTVL.

Here the CDR3 reads CASSNYRAAYEQYF. CDR3 nucleotides: TGTGCCAGCAGCAATTACAGGGCAGCCTACGAGCAGTACTTC. J is TRBJ2-7 and V is TRBV16; possible D gene TRBD1, 6 bases. Trimming cost V 5 bases and J 2 bases, with 13 bases left between them. CDR3 length: 14 amino acids. Germline V CDR1 and CDR2: KGHSY, FQNENV.

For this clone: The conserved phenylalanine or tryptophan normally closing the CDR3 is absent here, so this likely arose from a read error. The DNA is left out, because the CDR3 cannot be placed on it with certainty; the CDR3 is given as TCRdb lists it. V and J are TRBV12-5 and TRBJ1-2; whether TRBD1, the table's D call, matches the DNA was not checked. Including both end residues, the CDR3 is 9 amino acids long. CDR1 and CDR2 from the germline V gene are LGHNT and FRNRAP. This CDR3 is CASGLVHTA.

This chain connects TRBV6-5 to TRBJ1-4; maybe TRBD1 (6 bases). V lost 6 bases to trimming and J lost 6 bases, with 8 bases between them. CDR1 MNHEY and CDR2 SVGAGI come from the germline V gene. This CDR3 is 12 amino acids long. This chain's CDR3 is CASRDSYEKLFF. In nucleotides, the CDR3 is TGTGCCAGCAGGGACAGTTATGAAAAACTGTTTTTT.

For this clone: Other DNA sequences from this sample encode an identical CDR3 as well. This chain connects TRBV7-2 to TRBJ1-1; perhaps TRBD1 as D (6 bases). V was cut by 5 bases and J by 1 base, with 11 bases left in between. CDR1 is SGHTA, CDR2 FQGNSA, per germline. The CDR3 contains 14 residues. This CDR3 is CASSPRQENTEAFF. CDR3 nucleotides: TGTGCCAGCAGCCCACGACAGGAGAACACTGAAGCTTTCTTT.

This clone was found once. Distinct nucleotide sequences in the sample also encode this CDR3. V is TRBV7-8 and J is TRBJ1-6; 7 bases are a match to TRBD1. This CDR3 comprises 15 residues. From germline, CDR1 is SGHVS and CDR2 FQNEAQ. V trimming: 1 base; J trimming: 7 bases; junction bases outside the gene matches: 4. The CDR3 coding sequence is TGTGCCAGCAGCTTAGGACAGGGTTACAATTCACCCCTCCACTTT. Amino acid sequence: CASSLGQGYNSPLHF.

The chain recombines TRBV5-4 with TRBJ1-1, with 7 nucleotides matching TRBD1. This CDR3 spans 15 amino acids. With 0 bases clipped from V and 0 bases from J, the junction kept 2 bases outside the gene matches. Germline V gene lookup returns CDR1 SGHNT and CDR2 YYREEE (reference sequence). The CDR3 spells CASSLGDRVNTEAFF. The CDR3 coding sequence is TGTGCCAGCAGCTTGGGTGACAGGGTGAACACTGAAGCTTTCTTT.